These 18 T cell receptor beta chains were sequenced from one sample in a study of blood T cells in healthy people across ages. For the second PCR, which ran for about 6 to 11 cycles, a sample-barcoded 5' primer and a J-beta primer mix were used. One entry per CDR3 protein, called by TCRdb with MiXCR from the 5' RACE reads. The sample lists some 1.6 million distinct CDR3 sequences; almost 35% were seen once. The sample was blood. The receptor set was obtained from a woman aged 25-40 years in good health.

The genes are TRBV20-1 and TRBJ2-1; 7 nucleotides align to TRBD1. With 5 bases clipped from V and 3 bases from J, the junction kept 7 bases outside the gene matches. The germline V gene encodes CDR1 DFQATT and CDR2 SNEGSKA (reference sequence). The CDR3 runs to 14 residues. CDR3 sequence: CSAEGQTIYNEQFF. The CDR3 DNA is TGCAGTGCTGAGGGACAGACCATCTACAATGAGCAGTTCTTC.

This clonotype was counted only a few times. A read error may account for a junction end that differs from germline. CDR3 in amino acids: CSAGEGTGQETQYF. The CDR3 DNA follows: TGCAGTGCTGGAGAGGGCACAGGGCAAGAGACCCAGTACTTC. This chain uses TRBV20-1 with TRBJ2-5; D may be TRBD1 (6 bases). CDR1 is DFQATT and CDR2 is SNEGSKA in the germline V gene (reference sequence). This CDR3 region has 14 residues.

The chain couples TRBV7-2 to TRBJ2-5; 9 bases are shared with TRBD2. Germline CDR1 is SGHTA and CDR2 is FQGNSA. The CDR3 sequence is 15 residues long. V shed 3 bases, J shed 11 bases, and the junction held 13 bases outside the gene matches. The DNA for the CDR3 is TGTGCCAGCAGCTTCGCTAGCGGGGTTTACAATGAGCAGTACTTC. Its protein is CASSFASGVYNEQYF. Using reference TRBV7-2 and TRBJ2-5 for the parts outside the CDR3, the full variable domain is GAGVSQSPSNKVTEKGKDVELRCDPISGHTALYWYRQSLGQGLEFLIYFQGNSAPDKSGLPSDRFSAERTGGSVSTLTIQRTQQEDSAVYLCASSFASGVYNEQYFGPGTRLLVL.

Notes on this clonotype: The germline gene is not matched at one end of the junction; a read error may be the cause. CDR3 protein: CASSRMDGERGRQYF. CDR3 DNA: TGCGCCAGCAGCCGGATGGACGGGGAGCGAGGGCGGCAGTACTTC. The chain combines TRBV3-1 with TRBJ2-5, with D perhaps TRBD2 (5 bases). CDR3 length equals 15 residues. Germline CDR1 LGHDT, CDR2 YNNKEL (reference sequence).

The chain recombines TRBV24-1 with TRBJ2-1, with D perhaps TRBD2 (6 bases). The CDR3 consists of 15 residues. Germline loops: CDR1 KGHDR, CDR2 SFDVKD. The V and J ends lost 8 bases and 4 bases respectively, with 17 bases between them. The CDR3 region is CATTLHRDLYNEQFF. The CDR3 DNA sequence: TGTGCCACCACTCTTCACCGGGACTTATACAATGAGCAGTTCTTC.

CDR3 DNA sequence: TGTGCCAGCAGCCAGCGGGGCCGGGATGAGCAGTTCTTC. It yields the protein CASSQRGRDEQFF. The V call is TRBV14, the J call TRBJ2-1; a possible D gene is TRBD2 (6 bases). Germline lookup yields CDR1 SGHDN and CDR2 FVKESK. CDR3 length: 13 residues. Trimming shortened V by 3 bases and J by 8 bases, and 11 bases separated the two germline ends.

This clonotype was detected a few times. This chain uses TRBV20-1 with TRBJ1-4; D is perhaps TRBD1 (6 bases). Germline lookup yields CDR1 DFQATT and CDR2 SNEGSKA (reference sequence). The V gene lost 4 bases and the J gene lost 8 bases, with 14 bases spanning the gap. The CDR3 totals 13 residues. CDR3 loop: CSATSDSPEKLFF. The CDR3 nucleotides read TGCAGTGCTACCTCGGACAGCCCAGAAAAACTGTTTTTT.

This clonotype turned up a few times. This chain links TRBV6-5 with TRBJ2-5; 7 bases line up with TRBD1. The V gene end was trimmed by 0 bases and the J gene end by 2 bases; junction bases not matched to a gene: 6. The CDR3 loop spans 16 amino acids. The germline gives CDR1 MNHEY, CDR2 SVGAGI. CDR3 sequence (DNA): TGTGCCAGCAGTTACTCGACAGGGAATGGTCAAGAGACCCAGTACTTC. Translated: CASSYSTGNGQETQYF.

J is TRBJ2-1 and V is TRBV9; 7 nucleotides line up with TRBD1. This CDR3 spans 15 amino acids. Germline CDR1 and CDR2: SGDLS and YYNGEE. Losses at the gene ends were 3 bases for V and 3 bases for J; bases not matched to a gene: 6. CDR3 DNA sequence: TGTGCCAGCAGCGCACCGGGACAGTTCTACAATGAGCAGTTCTTC. Translating gives CASSAPGQFYNEQFF.

J is TRBJ2-1 and V is TRBV25-1; D is unresolved. V was pared by 2 bases and J by 2 bases, with 7 bases between. The V gene's germline CDR1 is MGHDK and CDR2 SYGVNS. The CDR3 runs to 14 residues. The CDR3 coding sequence is TGTGCCAGCAGTGAAGGGATCCCCTACAATGAGCAGTTCTTC. It yields the protein CASSEGIPYNEQFF.

This clonotype was detected ten times or more. The chain couples TRBV9 to TRBJ2-6; D is perhaps TRBD2 (5 bases). The germline gives CDR1 SGDLS, CDR2 YYNGEE. Trimming removed 1 base from V and 1 base from J, with 6 bases in between. The CDR3 length is 15 residues. CDR3 in amino acids: CASSVSGSGANVLTF. In DNA, the CDR3 is TGTGCCAGCAGCGTAAGCGGATCTGGGGCCAACGTCCTGACTTTC.

The rearrangement links TRBV20-1 to TRBJ1-2; 9 nucleotides line up with TRBD1. Germline CDR1 reads DFQATT; CDR2 reads SNEGSKA (reference sequence). The CDR3 covers 14 residues. After removal of 6 bases from V and 6 bases from J, the junction contained 11 bases not matched to a gene. The CDR3 spells CSAIQGQGRNGYTF. The CDR3 DNA sequence: TGCAGTGCGATCCAAGGACAGGGGAGGAATGGCTACACCTTC.

CDR3 nucleotide sequence: TGCGCCAGCAGCTCGGAAGACCTTAACTATGGCTACACCTTC. It is translated as CASSSEDLNYGYTF. The rearrangement joins TRBV5-1 to TRBJ1-2; no reliable D call. The CDR3 runs to 14 residues. V lost 3 bases, J lost 1 base, and 10 bases lay in between. CDR1 SGHRS and CDR2 YFSETQ come from the germline V gene. The variable domain in full, with the rest retrieved from reference TRBV5-1 and TRBJ1-2, is KAGVTQTPRYLIKTRGQQVTLSCSPISGHRSVSWYQQTPGQGLQFLFEYFSETQRNKGNFPGRFSGRQFSNSRSEMNVSTLELGDSALYLCASSSEDLNYGYTFGSGTRLTVV.

This clonotype was observed a few times. V and J are TRBV13 and TRBJ2-5, with D possibly being TRBD1 or TRBD2 (6 bases each). CDR1 and CDR2 (germline): PRHDT, FYEKMQ (reference sequence). Deletions cut 7 bases from V and 5 bases from J, with 20 bases between. The length of the CDR3 is 15 residues. The CDR3 loop reads CASNTRRTGRETQYF. As DNA, the CDR3 is TGTGCCAGCAACACAAGACGTACAGGGAGGGAGACCCAGTACTTC.

This clonotype was seen many times. The chain has TRBV13 and TRBJ2-2; 8 bases agree with TRBD1. The CDR3 runs 16 residues. CDR1 is PRHDT and CDR2 is FYEKMQ in the germline V gene (reference sequence). With 2 bases clipped from V and 4 bases from J, the junction kept 6 bases outside the gene matches. CDR3 in DNA: TGTGCCAGCAGCTTATCCGGGACAGGAATCACCGGGGAGCTGTTTTTT. Translating gives CASSLSGTGITGELFF.

The chain uses TRBV10-3 and TRBJ1-1; maybe TRBD1 (5 bases). Germline lookup yields CDR1 ENHRY and CDR2 SYGVKD. The CDR3 runs to 14 residues. The germline V and J ends were trimmed by 2 bases and 0 bases, with 7 bases remaining between them. CDR3 residues: CAISEGTLNTEAFF. The CDR3 DNA is TGTGCCATCAGTGAGGGGACCCTGAACACTGAAGCTTTCTTT.

This clonotype turned up a few times. The chain recombines TRBV20-1 with TRBJ1-6; 7 bases are a match to TRBD1. The CDR3 contains 14 residues. With V trimmed by 3 bases and J by 7 bases, 6 bases remained unmatched. CDR1 is DFQATT, CDR2 SNEGSKA, per germline (reference sequence). As DNA, the CDR3 is TGCAGTGCTAGGAGACAGGGTGGCAATTCACCCCTCCACTTT. Residues: CSARRQGGNSPLHF.

V usage is TRBV13 and J usage is TRBJ2-5, with a weak D call TRBD1 (6 bases). Trimming shortened V by 1 base and J by 5 bases, and 14 bases separated the two germline ends. The germline V gene has CDR1 PRHDT and CDR2 FYEKMQ (reference sequence). The CDR3 contains 15 residues. CDR3 residues: CASSLVTGAEETQYF. The CDR3 region has the DNA TGTGCCAGCAGCTTAGTGACAGGAGCCGAGGAGACCCAGTACTTC.